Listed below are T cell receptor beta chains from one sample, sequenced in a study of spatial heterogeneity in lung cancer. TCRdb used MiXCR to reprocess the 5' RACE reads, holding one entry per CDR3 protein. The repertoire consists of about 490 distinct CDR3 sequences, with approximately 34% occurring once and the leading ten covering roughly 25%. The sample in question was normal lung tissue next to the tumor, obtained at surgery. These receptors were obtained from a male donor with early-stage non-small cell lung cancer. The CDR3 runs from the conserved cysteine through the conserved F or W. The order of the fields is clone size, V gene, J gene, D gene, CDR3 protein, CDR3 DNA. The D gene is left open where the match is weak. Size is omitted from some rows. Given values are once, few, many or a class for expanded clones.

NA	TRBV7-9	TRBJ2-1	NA	CASSPTSPGWNEQFF	TGTGCCAGCAGCCCTACGTCCCCCGGGTGGAATGAGCAGTTCTTC
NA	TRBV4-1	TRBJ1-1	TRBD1	CASSQVGTGILNTEAFF	TGCGCCAGCAGCCAAGTTGGGACAGGGATTTTGAACACTGAAGCTTTCTTT
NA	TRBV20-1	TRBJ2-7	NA	CSASSTGTPPGSEQYF	TGCAGTGCTAGTTCTACCGGGACCCCTCCGGGGTCCGAGCAGTACTTC
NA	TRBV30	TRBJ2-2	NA	CAWSVLSSTGELFF	TGTGCCTGGAGTGTCCTCTCGAGCACCGGGGAGCTGTTTTTT
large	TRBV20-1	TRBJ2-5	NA	CSAPKRPQETQYF	TGCAGTGCTCCCAAGCGGCCTCAAGAGACCCAGTACTTC